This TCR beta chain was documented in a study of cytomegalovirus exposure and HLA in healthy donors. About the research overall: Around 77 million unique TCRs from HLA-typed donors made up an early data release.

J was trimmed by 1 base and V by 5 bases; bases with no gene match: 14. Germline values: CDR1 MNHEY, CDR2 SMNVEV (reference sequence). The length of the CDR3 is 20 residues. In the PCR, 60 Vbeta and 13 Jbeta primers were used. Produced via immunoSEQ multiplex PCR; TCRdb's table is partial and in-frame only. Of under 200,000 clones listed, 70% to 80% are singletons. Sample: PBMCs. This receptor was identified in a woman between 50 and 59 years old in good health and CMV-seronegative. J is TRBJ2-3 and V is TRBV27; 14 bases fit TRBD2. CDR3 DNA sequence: TGTGCCAGCAGTCCCCCGCCGGGACTAGCGGGAGCGTGGGGCACAGATACGCAGTATTTT. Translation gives CASSPPPGLAGAWGTDTQYF.